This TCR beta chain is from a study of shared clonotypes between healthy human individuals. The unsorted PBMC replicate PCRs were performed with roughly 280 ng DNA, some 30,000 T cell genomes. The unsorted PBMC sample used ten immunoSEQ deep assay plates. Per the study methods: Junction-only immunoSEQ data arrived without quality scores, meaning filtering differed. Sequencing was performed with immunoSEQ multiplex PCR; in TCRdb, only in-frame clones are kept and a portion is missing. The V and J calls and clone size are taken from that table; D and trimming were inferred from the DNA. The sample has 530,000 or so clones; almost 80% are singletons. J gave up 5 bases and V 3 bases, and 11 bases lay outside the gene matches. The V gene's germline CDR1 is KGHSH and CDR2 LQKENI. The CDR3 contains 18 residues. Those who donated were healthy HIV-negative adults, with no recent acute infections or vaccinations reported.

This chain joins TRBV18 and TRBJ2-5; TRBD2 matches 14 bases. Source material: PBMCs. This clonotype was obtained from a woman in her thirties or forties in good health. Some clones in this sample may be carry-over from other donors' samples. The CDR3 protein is CASSPVPGTSGRGETQYF. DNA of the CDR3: TGTGCCAGCTCACCGGTCCCCGGGACTAGCGGGAGAGGGGAGACCCAGTACTTC.